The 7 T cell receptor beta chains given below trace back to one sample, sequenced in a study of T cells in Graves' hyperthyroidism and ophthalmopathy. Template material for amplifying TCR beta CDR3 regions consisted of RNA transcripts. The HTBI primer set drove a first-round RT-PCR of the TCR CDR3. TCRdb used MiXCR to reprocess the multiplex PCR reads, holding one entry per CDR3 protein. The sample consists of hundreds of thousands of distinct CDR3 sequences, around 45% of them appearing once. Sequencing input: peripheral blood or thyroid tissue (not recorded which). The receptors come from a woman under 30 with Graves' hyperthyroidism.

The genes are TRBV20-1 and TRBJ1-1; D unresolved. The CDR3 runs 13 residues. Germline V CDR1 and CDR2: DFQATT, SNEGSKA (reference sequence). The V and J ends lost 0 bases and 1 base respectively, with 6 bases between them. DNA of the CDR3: TGCAGTGCTAGAGAAGGCCCGAACACTGAAGCTTTCTTT. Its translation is CSAREGPNTEAFF.

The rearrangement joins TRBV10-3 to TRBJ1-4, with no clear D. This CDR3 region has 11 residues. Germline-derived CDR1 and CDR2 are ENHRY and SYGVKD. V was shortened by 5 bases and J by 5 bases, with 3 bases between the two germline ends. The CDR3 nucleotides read TGTGCCATCAGTTTGAATGAAAAACTGTTTTTT. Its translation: CAISLNEKLFF.

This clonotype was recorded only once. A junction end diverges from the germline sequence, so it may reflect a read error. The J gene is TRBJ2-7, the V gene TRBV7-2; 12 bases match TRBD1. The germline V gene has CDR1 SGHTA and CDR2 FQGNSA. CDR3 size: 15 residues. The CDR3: CASSQGTGGVWEQYF. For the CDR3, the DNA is TGCGCCAGCAGCCAAGGGACAGGGGGCGTGTGGGAGCAGTACTTC. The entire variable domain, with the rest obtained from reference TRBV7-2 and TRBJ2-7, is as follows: GAGVSQSPSNKVTEKGKDVELRCDPISGHTALYWYRQSLGQGLEFLIYFQGNSAPDKSGLPSDRFSAERTGGSVSTLTIQRTQQEDSAVYLCASSQGTGGVWEQYFGPGTRLTVT.

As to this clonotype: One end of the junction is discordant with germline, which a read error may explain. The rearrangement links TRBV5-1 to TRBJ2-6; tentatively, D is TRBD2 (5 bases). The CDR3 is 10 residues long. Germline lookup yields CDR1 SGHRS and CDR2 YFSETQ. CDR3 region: CASSLGVEAF. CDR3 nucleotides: TGCGCCAGCAGCCTGGGAGTTGAAGCTTTC.

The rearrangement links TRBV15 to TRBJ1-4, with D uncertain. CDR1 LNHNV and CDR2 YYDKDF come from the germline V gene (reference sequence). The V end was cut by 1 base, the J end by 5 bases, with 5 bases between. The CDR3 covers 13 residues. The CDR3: CATSRVGNEKLFF. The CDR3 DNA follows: TGTGCCACCAGCAGAGTTGGGAATGAAAAACTGTTTTTT.

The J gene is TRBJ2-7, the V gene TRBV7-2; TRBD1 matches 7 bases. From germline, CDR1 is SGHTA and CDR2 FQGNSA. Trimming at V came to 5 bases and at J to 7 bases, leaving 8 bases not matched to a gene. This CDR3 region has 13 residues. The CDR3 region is CASSPRDRQEQYF. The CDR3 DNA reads TGTGCCAGCAGCCCTCGGGACAGACAAGAGCAGTACTTC.

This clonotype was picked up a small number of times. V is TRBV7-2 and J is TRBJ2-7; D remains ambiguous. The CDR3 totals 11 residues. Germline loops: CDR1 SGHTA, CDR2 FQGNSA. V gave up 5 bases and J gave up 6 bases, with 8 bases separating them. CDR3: CASSGSREQYF. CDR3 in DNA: TGTGCCAGCAGCGGAAGTCGCGAGCAGTACTTC. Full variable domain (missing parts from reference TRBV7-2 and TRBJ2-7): GAGVSQSPSNKVTEKGKDVELRCDPISGHTALYWYRQSLGQGLEFLIYFQGNSAPDKSGLPSDRFSAERTGGSVSTLTIQRTQQEDSAVYLCASSGSREQYFGPGTRLTVT.